This T cell receptor (beta chain) was captured in a study of T cells after yellow fever vaccination. The CDR3 is 16 amino acids. Via MiXCR, TCRdb re-called the 5' RACE reads, giving one row per CDR3 protein. This sample has approximately 510,000 distinct CDR3 sequences, with just over 20% found just once. This receptor was identified in a man in his late teens or twenties who received the YFV17D yellow fever vaccine. The chain joins TRBV21-1 to TRBJ1-4; the table's D call TRBD1 went unverified against the DNA. TRBV21-1 is a pseudogene segment. This material consisted of PBMCs, taken roughly 20 days after the first yellow fever vaccination. CDR3 in DNA: TGTGCCAGCAGCACACCGGGACGCAGGATTAATGAAAAACTGTTTTTT. It encodes CASSTPGRRINEKLFF.